This TCR beta chain was sequenced during a study of blood T cell repertoires in COVID-19. As for the study in general: The United States, Italy and Spain provided the acute and convalescent COVID-19 samples.

Authors' data handling: Amplifying reference gene primers gave estimates of nucleated cell counts. Assay used: immunoSEQ multiplex PCR; TCRdb lists only in-frame clones, some missing. V, J and clone size reflect that table, while D and trimming were determined from the DNA. The sample holds about 140,000 clones, more than 75% seen once. This clone occurred once. This TCR was sampled from a woman aged 80 or over with acute or convalescent COVID-19. Material for sequencing was peripheral blood.

The CDR3 reads CASSLRRTGSYEQYF. DNA of the CDR3: TGTGCCAGCAGCTTGCGAAGGACAGGGTCTTACGAGCAGTACTTC. This chain connects TRBV5-4 to TRBJ2-7, with 8 bases fitting TRBD1. Germline values: CDR1 SGHNT, CDR2 YYREEE (reference sequence). The CDR3 contains 15 residues. V dropped 1 base and J dropped 4; count of bases not matched to a gene: 7. The variable domain in full, completed from reference TRBV5-4 and TRBJ2-7, reads ETGVTQSPTHLIKTRGQQVTLRCSSQSGHNTVSWYQQALGQGPQFIFQYYREEENGRGNFPPRFSGLQFPNYSSELNVNALELDDSALYLCASSLRRTGSYEQYFGPGTRLTVT.